Below, 11 T cell receptor beta chains from the same sample are listed, as sequenced in a study of blood T cell repertoires in COVID-19. The data were produced by immunoSEQ multiplex PCR, yet TCRdb's version contains in-frame clones alone and is incomplete. Altogether about 280,000 clones are present, about 89% being singletons, with the ten largest covering under 2.5%. The sequencing input was peripheral blood. These receptors all come from a man in his fifties with acute or convalescent COVID-19.

This clone was picked up one time. The gene calls are TRBV6-5 and TRBJ1-2; TRBD1 aligns across 8 bases. This CDR3 spans 13 amino acids. V gave up 6 bases and J gave up 3 bases; unmatched junction bases: 3. Germline V gives CDR1 MNHEY, CDR2 SVGAGI. CDR3 region: CASRTGVDYGYTF. The CDR3 DNA follows: TGTGCCAGCAGGACAGGGGTAGACTATGGCTACACCTTC.

The genes are TRBV18 and TRBJ2-1, with D possibly TRBD1 on 6 matching bases. Germline V gene sequence: CDR1 KGHSH, CDR2 LQKENI. The V end lost 3 bases, the J end lost 10 bases, and 13 bases lay between the germline ends. The CDR3 length is 13 residues. The CDR3 coding sequence is TGTGCCAGCTCACCCTCCGGGACAAACGAGCAGTTCTTC. The encoded protein is CASSPSGTNEQFF.

The V call is TRBV30, the J call TRBJ1-1; tentative D call: TRBD1 (5 bases). CDR3 length: 13 amino acids. V was pared by 0 bases and J by 6 bases, with 11 bases between. Germline CDR1 reads GTSNPN; CDR2 reads SVGIG (reference sequence). This CDR3 is CAWSVGAGAEAFF. The DNA of the CDR3 is TGTGCCTGGAGTGTTGGGGCAGGCGCTGAAGCTTTCTTT.

This clone was seen only a few times. The DNA for the CDR3 is TGTGCCAGTAGGGGGGGAGCAGGTGCGAACACTGAAGCTTTCTTT. Encoded protein: CASRGGAGANTEAFF. The chain uses TRBV19 and TRBJ1-1; possibly TRBD1 for D (5 bases). The CDR3 is made up of 15 amino acids. Looked up from germline, CDR1 is LNHDA and CDR2 is SQIVND (reference sequence). Trimming left V 6 bases short and J 1 base short, with 15 bases between.

The gene calls are TRBV6-5 and TRBJ2-1, with TRBD2 identical over 11 bases. Trimming removed 6 bases from V and 10 bases from J; junction bases left unmatched: 11. The germline V gene has CDR1 MNHEY and CDR2 SVGAGI. The CDR3 totals 15 residues. Here the CDR3 reads CASRPSSGGPEEQFF. The CDR3 region has the DNA TGTGCCAGCAGACCCTCTAGCGGGGGGCCGGAGGAGCAGTTCTTC.

This sequence joins TRBV18 and TRBJ1-1; D ambiguous. Per germline, CDR1 KGHSH and CDR2 LQKENI. The CDR3 runs to 15 residues. Trimming stripped 6 bases from V and 9 bases from J, with 23 bases between. CDR3 nucleotide sequence: TGTGCCAGCTCCCCAGCCCCCTTTAGCGGGTCACAAGCTTTCTTT. Amino acids: CASSPAPFSGSQAFF.

The rearrangement joins TRBV7-2 to TRBJ2-1; the match to TRBD2 covers 11 bases. Trimming removed 5 bases from V and 7 bases from J; junction bases left unmatched: 10. CDR1 is SGHTA and CDR2 is FQGNSA in the germline V gene. This CDR3 is built from 16 residues. Here the CDR3 DNA reads TGTGCCAGCAGCCCAGGACTAGCGGGCCTATCGAATGAGCAGTTCTTC. It translates to CASSPGLAGLSNEQFF. Full variable domain (remainder filled in from reference TRBV7-2 and TRBJ2-1): GAGVSQSPSNKVTEKGKDVELRCDPISGHTALYWYRQSLGQGLEFLIYFQGNSAPDKSGLPSDRFSAERTGGSVSTLTIQRTQQEDSAVYLCASSPGLAGLSNEQFFGPGTRLTVL.

This clone has at least ten counts. The chain recombines TRBV11-2 with TRBJ2-7, with 15 bases that match TRBD2. This CDR3 comprises 17 residues. The germline V gene encodes CDR1 SGHAT and CDR2 FQNNGV. V gave up 6 bases and J gave up 4 bases; unmatched junction bases: 10. The CDR3 DNA sequence: TGTGCCAGCAGGTCCCTCCCGGGACTAGCGGGAGGTTACGAGCAGTACTTC. Translating it yields CASRSLPGLAGGYEQYF.

The chain recombines TRBV5-1 with TRBJ1-4, with 9 bases identical to TRBD1. CDR1 is SGHRS and CDR2 is YFSETQ in the germline V gene. J gave up 4 bases and V 3 bases, and 7 bases lay outside the gene matches. The length of the CDR3 is 16 residues. This CDR3 is CASSSGPGQGNEKLFF. In DNA form, the CDR3 reads TGCGCCAGCAGCTCGGGCCCGGGACAGGGTAATGAAAAACTGTTTTTT.

The chain is built from TRBV7-3 and TRBJ2-3, with D uncertain. The CDR3 is made up of 13 amino acids. V shed 2 bases and J shed 9 bases, with 12 bases lying between them. CDR1 is SGHTA, CDR2 FQGTGA, per germline. In nucleotides, the CDR3 is TGTGCCAGCAGCTTATCCTCTAGAGACACGCAGTATTTT. Translated, it gives CASSLSSRDTQYF.

The J gene is TRBJ2-1, the V gene TRBV2, with D tentatively TRBD1 (7 bases). The CDR3 length is 12 residues. Germline V gives CDR1 SNHLY, CDR2 FYNNEI. Trimming left V 2 bases short and J 16 bases short, with 15 bases between. In DNA form, the CDR3 reads TGTGCCAGCAGTGAAACGGCAGGGGGGTCCTTCTTC. Its translation is CASSETAGGSFF. Using reference TRBV2 and TRBJ2-1 for the parts outside the CDR3, the full variable domain is EPEVTQTPSHQVTQMGQEVILRCVPISNHLYFYWYRQILGQKVEFLVSFYNNEISEKSEIFDDQFSVERPDGSNFTLKIRSTKLEDSAMYFCASSETAGGSFFGPGTRLTVL.